This passage covers 15 T cell receptor beta chains from one sample sequenced in a study of CD8+CD57+ T cells in acquired aplastic anemia (dated by TCRdb to the late 2010s). The data were produced on an Illumina HiSeq 2000. TCR beta VDJ combination and CDR3 sequence profiling used genomic DNA as the template. Starting from the raw public reads, TCRdb applied fastp trimming at Q25, assembled clones with MiXCR and retained in-frame beta chains. Merged by CDR3 protein, the rows form single entries marked with the most common genes and DNA. Counted in this sample were approximately 160,000 distinct CDR3 sequences; roughly 48% of them appeared once. The top ten clones comprise 1.1% of the sample. The sequenced sample consisted of sorted CD4+, CD8+, or CD8+CD57+ T cells (not recorded which) from PBMCs. The receptors come from a human donor in good health.

This sequence joins TRBV2 and TRBJ1-2; D is unresolved. V shed 2 bases and J shed 4 bases, with 8 bases lying between them. CDR1 SNHLY and CDR2 FYNNEI come from the germline V gene. The CDR3 contains 13 residues. The CDR3: CASSETAGYGYTF. The CDR3 DNA reads TGTGCCAGCAGTGAAACGGCAGGCTATGGCTACACCTTC.

J is TRBJ2-1 and V is TRBV11-1; 9 nucleotides match TRBD2. CDR3 length: 15 amino acids. The J segment lost 8 bases and the V segment lost 3 bases, leaving 8 bases of the junction unmatched. The germline V gene encodes CDR1 SGHAT and CDR2 FQDESV (reference sequence). Here the CDR3 DNA reads TGTGCCAGCAGCTTGCTAGCGGGACTACTCCATGAGCAGTTCTTC. It codes for CASSLLAGLLHEQFF.

The rearrangement uses TRBV7-2 and TRBJ2-5; D is perhaps TRBD1 (6 bases). CDR1 SGHTA and CDR2 FQGNSA come from the germline V gene. V shed 2 bases and J shed 2 bases, with 15 bases lying between them. This CDR3 comprises 16 residues. The CDR3 region has the DNA TGTGCCAGCAGCTTAACCCGGACAGTAACACAAGAGACCCAGTACTTC. This sequence encodes CASSLTRTVTQETQYF.

The chain combines TRBV29-1 with TRBJ2-2, with 7 bases fitting TRBD1. The ends lost 8 bases at V and 6 bases at J; junction bases unmatched: 24. Germline V gene lookup returns CDR1 SQVTM and CDR2 ANQGSEA. The CDR3 runs to 18 residues. The CDR3 DNA follows: TGCAGCCAAGTCCGATTGGGGGACAGCCCTCTCAGAGCCGGGGAGCTGTTTTTT. This translates into CSQVRLGDSPLRAGELFF.

This chain connects TRBV6-5 to TRBJ2-4; 9 bases line up with TRBD2. Germline CDR1 MNHEY, CDR2 SVGAGI. V was pared by 3 bases and J by 12 bases, with 3 bases of the junction left unmatched. The CDR3 has 12 amino acids. For the CDR3, the DNA is TGTGCCAGCAGTTATTCTAGCGGGGCTCAGTACTTC. Translation gives CASSYSSGAQYF.

This chain connects TRBV19 to TRBJ1-2, with unresolved D. Trimming left V 6 bases short and J 6 bases short, with 14 bases between. Germline loops: CDR1 LNHDA, CDR2 SQIVND (reference sequence). CDR3 length: 13 amino acids. CDR3 nucleotide sequence: TGTGCCAGTAGCCCCCGGGCGGTGCATGGCTACACCTTC. It is translated as CASSPRAVHGYTF.

The CDR3 bases are TGTGCCATCGGCCGCGGGATCCGGGAGCAGTTCTTC. It yields the protein CAIGRGIREQFF. The rearrangement uses TRBV24-1 and TRBJ2-1; D is possibly TRBD2 (6 bases). This CDR3 comprises 12 residues. Germline V lookup: CDR1 KGHDR, CDR2 SFDVKD. V lost 11 bases to trimming and J lost 10 bases, with 17 bases between them.

This clonotype appeared once. CDR3 sequence: CATSDPSSDTQYF. The CDR3 DNA reads as TGTGCCACCAGTGATCCCTCATCAGATACGCAGTATTTT. This chain uses TRBV24-1 with TRBJ2-3; no clear D. The V gene lost 3 bases and the J gene lost 4 bases, with 7 bases spanning the gap. The CDR3 length is 13 residues. Germline values: CDR1 KGHDR, CDR2 SFDVKD.

This clonotype was observed many times. This chain uses TRBV7-2 with TRBJ1-5; D is ambiguous. Germline CDR1 and CDR2: SGHTA and FQGNSA. This CDR3 is built from 15 residues. Deletions cut 1 base from V and 0 bases from J, with 7 bases between. The CDR3 coding sequence is TGTGCCAGCAGCTTAGTGGGAGATAGCAATCAGCCCCAGCATTTT. Translating it yields CASSLVGDSNQPQHF. Complete variable domain (other parts from reference TRBV7-2 and TRBJ1-5): GAGVSQSPSNKVTEKGKDVELRCDPISGHTALYWYRQSLGQGLEFLIYFQGNSAPDKSGLPSDRFSAERTGGSVSTLTIQRTQQEDSAVYLCASSLVGDSNQPQHFGDGTRLSIL.

At least ten counts were recorded for this clonotype. V and J are TRBV7-9 and TRBJ2-7; D gene ambiguous. Germline CDR1 reads SEHNR; CDR2 reads FQNEAQ (reference sequence). Trimming removed 5 bases from V and 3 bases from J, with 14 bases in between. CDR3 length: 14 amino acids. The CDR3 region has the DNA TGTGCCAGCAGCCATGCTGAGAACCTCTACGAGCAGTACTTC. Protein product: CASSHAENLYEQYF.

In its sample, this clonotype was seen many times. The gene calls are TRBV12-3 or TRBV12-4 and TRBJ2-3; perhaps D is TRBD1 or TRBD2 (5 bases each). Between the trimmed V and J ends, which lost 7 bases and 4 bases, there was a span of 15 bases. The CDR3 covers 14 residues. CDR3 loop: CASTSAGRADTQYF. In nucleotides, the CDR3 is TGTGCCAGCACCTCGGCAGGGCGGGCAGATACGCAGTATTTT.

A few counts support this clonotype. V gene TRBV29-1 combines with J gene TRBJ1-1, with no clear D. V was cut by 0 bases and J by 0 bases, with 5 bases left in between. The CDR3 has 13 amino acids. CDR1 and CDR2 (germline): SQVTM, ANQGSEA. CDR3 residues: CSVEDSVNTEAFF. CDR3 in DNA: TGCAGCGTTGAAGATTCGGTGAACACTGAAGCTTTCTTT.

The chain is built from TRBV11-1 and TRBJ2-3, with TRBD2 as a possible D gene (5 bases). CDR3 length: 15 residues. Per germline, CDR1 SGHAT and CDR2 FQDESV (reference sequence). The ends were cut back, 5 bases at V and 0 bases at J, with 12 bases in the middle. The CDR3 DNA is TGTGCCAGCAGCCCAAGCGGTCCGAGCACAGATACGCAGTATTTT. Its protein is CASSPSGPSTDTQYF.

This clonotype was observed many times. In DNA form, the CDR3 reads TGTGCCAGCAGGGGAGCAGCTTCCAATCAGCCCCAGCATTTT. Translation gives CASRGAASNQPQHF. The rearrangement joins TRBV12-3 or TRBV12-4 to TRBJ1-5; no reliable D call. The V end was cut by 6 bases, the J end by 3 bases, with 12 bases between. CDR3 length: 14 amino acids.

In this sample, this clonotype turned up many times. The J gene is TRBJ1-2, the V gene TRBV20-1; no reliable D call. Germline V gene sequence: CDR1 DFQATT, CDR2 SNEGSKA (reference sequence). Deletions cut 6 bases from V and 0 bases from J, with 11 bases between. The CDR3 runs 13 residues. The DNA of the CDR3 is TGCAGTGCGGCTGTAGCTTCTAACTATGGCTACACCTTC. This gives the protein CSAAVASNYGYTF.